This passage covers 23 T cell receptor beta chains from one sample sequenced in a study of OX40 agonist ivuxolimab in advanced cancers. The method was immunoSEQ multiplex PCR; TCRdb's version includes in-frame clones alone and lacks a portion of them. The repertoire holds more than 100,000 clones, with approximately 94% as singletons. Material: CD4+ or CD8+ T cells sorted from blood, obtained in a trial of the OX40 agonist ivuxolimab. All receptors come from an adult with an advanced solid tumor such as melanoma, head and neck, liver or kidney cancer.

The rearrangement joins TRBV5-6 to TRBJ1-5; no clear D. Trimming pared 5 bases from V and 4 bases from J, leaving 10 bases between. The CDR3 extends over 13 amino acids. Germline loops: CDR1 SGHDT, CDR2 YYEEEE. The CDR3 loop reads CASSHERNQPQHF. CDR3 nucleotides: TGTGCCAGCAGTCATGAGAGGAATCAGCCCCAGCATTTT.

This rearrangement joins TRBV6-5 to TRBJ1-6, with D perhaps TRBD1 (5 bases). The CDR3 runs to 13 residues. The V gene's germline CDR1 is MNHEY and CDR2 SVGAGI. Trimming stripped 2 bases from V and 10 bases from J, with 9 bases between. DNA of the CDR3: TGTGCCAGCAGTTACGACAGCGTCTCACCCCTCCACTTT. The encoded protein is CASSYDSVSPLHF.

V is TRBV7-3 and J is TRBJ2-7, with D hard to call. Trimming cost V 5 bases and J 3 bases, with 11 bases left between them. CDR1 is SGHTA and CDR2 is FQGTGA in the germline V gene. CDR3 length: 13 residues. Here the CDR3 reads CASSLGSNYEQYF. Written as DNA, the CDR3 is TGTGCCAGCAGCCTTGGATCCAACTACGAGCAGTACTTC.

This clone was seen only once. This chain connects TRBV7-2 to TRBJ1-5; D might be TRBD1 (5 bases). The CDR3 runs to 14 residues. Germline values: CDR1 SGHTA, CDR2 FQGNSA. Trimming removed 4 bases at V and 1 base at J, with 8 bases between. The CDR3 sequence is CASSSDRSNQPQHF. In DNA form, the CDR3 reads TGTGCCAGCAGCTCTGACAGAAGCAATCAGCCCCAGCATTTT.

The gene calls are TRBV5-4 and TRBJ1-1, with D possibly matching TRBD1 (5 bases). This CDR3 spans 15 amino acids. V gave up 0 bases and J gave up 5 bases, with 14 bases separating them. The germline V gene has CDR1 SGHNT and CDR2 YYREEE (reference sequence). This CDR3 is CASSLAQGVGTEAFF. Written as DNA, the CDR3 is TGTGCCAGCAGCTTGGCCCAGGGAGTAGGTACTGAAGCTTTCTTT.

J is TRBJ2-7 and V is TRBV2; D is unclear. Trimming removed 7 bases from V and 8 bases from J, with 9 bases in between. Germline CDR1 is SNHLY and CDR2 is FYNNEI. The CDR3 totals 10 residues. The CDR3 loop is CASKGSQQYF. The CDR3, as DNA: TGTGCCAGCAAAGGCAGCCAGCAGTACTTC.

The V gene is TRBV5-4, the J gene TRBJ1-2; 8 nucleotides align to TRBD1. V trimming: 2 bases; J trimming: 2 bases; junction bases outside the gene matches: 8. The length of the CDR3 is 16 residues. CDR1 and CDR2 (germline): SGHNT, YYREEE (reference sequence). DNA of the CDR3: TGTGCCAGCAGCTTAATCGGACAGGGCCCAAACTATGGCTACACCTTC. Its protein is CASSLIGQGPNYGYTF.

The chain combines TRBV7-2 with TRBJ2-7, with D possibly TRBD2 on 6 matching bases. V was cut by 0 bases and J by 4 bases, with 10 bases left in between. Germline V gives CDR1 SGHTA, CDR2 FQGNSA. This CDR3 is built from 14 residues. As DNA, the CDR3 is TGTGCCAGCAGCTTAGCCGCGGGACCATACGAGCAGTACTTC. Translated: CASSLAAGPYEQYF.

Here the CDR3 DNA reads TGTGCCAGCAGCCAAGAATGTGGGGTCAGAGCTTTCATCTATGGCTACACCTTC. Its translation is CASSQECGVRAFIYGYTF. The rearrangement joins TRBV14 to TRBJ1-2; D gene unclear. The CDR3 covers 18 residues. Trimming stripped 0 bases from V and 4 bases from J, with 21 bases between. CDR1 SGHDN and CDR2 FVKESK come from the germline V gene. Using reference TRBV14 and TRBJ1-2 for the parts outside the CDR3, the full variable domain is EAGVTQFPSHSVIEKGQTVTLRCDPISGHDNLYWYRRVMGKEIKFLLHFVKESKQDESGMPNNRFLAERTGGTYSTLKVQPAELEDSGVYFCASSQECGVRAFIYGYTFGSGTRLTVV.

The V and J genes are TRBV6-1 and TRBJ1-2, with D uncertain. Trimming left V 11 bases short and J 4 bases short, with 14 bases between. The CDR3 has 12 residues. Germline lookup yields CDR1 MNHNS and CDR2 SASEGT. The CDR3 loop reads CAAAERGYGYTF. As DNA, the CDR3 is TGTGCCGCGGCCGAGCGAGGCTATGGCTACACCTTC.

To note about this clone: One junction end disagrees with the germline gene, perhaps due to a read error. The rearrangement uses TRBV28 and TRBJ2-1; 11 bases line up with TRBD2. This CDR3 comprises 13 residues. Germline CDR1 and CDR2: MDHEN and SYDVKM. The CDR3 DNA sequence: TGCGACCAACTAGCGGGAGTAAGGAATGAGCAGTTCTTC. Translating gives CDQLAGVRNEQFF.

The rearrangement joins TRBV14 to TRBJ1-1, with 7 bases lining up with TRBD1. Trimming took 4 bases from V and 4 from J; bases not matched to a gene: 6. The CDR3 has 14 amino acids. CDR1 and CDR2 (germline): SGHDN, FVKESK. The CDR3 region is CASSPQGGGTEAFF. The CDR3 nucleotides are TGTGCCAGCAGCCCTCAGGGGGGAGGCACTGAAGCTTTCTTT. Complete variable domain (other parts from reference TRBV14 and TRBJ1-1): EAGVTQFPSHSVIEKGQTVTLRCDPISGHDNLYWYRRVMGKEIKFLLHFVKESKQDESGMPNNRFLAERTGGTYSTLKVQPAELEDSGVYFCASSPQGGGTEAFFGQGTRLTVV.

This clone turned up a few times. The chain combines TRBV7-9 with TRBJ1-1; D unclear. The V and J ends lost 5 bases and 10 bases respectively, with 11 bases between them. This CDR3 region has 11 residues. Germline V gene sequence: CDR1 SEHNR, CDR2 FQNEAQ (reference sequence). DNA of the CDR3: TGTGCCAGCAGCGTCGAGGTAGGAGCTTTCTTT. It is translated as CASSVEVGAFF.

The rearrangement joins TRBV9 to TRBJ2-5; tentatively, D is TRBD1 or TRBD2 (6 bases each). CDR1 is SGDLS, CDR2 YYNGEE, per germline. The V gene lost 2 bases and the J gene lost 2 bases, with 10 bases spanning the gap. CDR3 size: 14 residues. For the CDR3, the DNA is TGTGCCAGCAGCGTTACAGGGAGGCAAGAGACCCAGTACTTC. As protein: CASSVTGRQETQYF.

J is TRBJ1-4 and V is TRBV4-2, with 7 positions matching TRBD1. The CDR3 runs to 14 residues. Germline CDR1 and CDR2: LGHNA and YNFKEQ. J lost 2 bases, V lost 4 bases, and 1 base had no gene match. The CDR3 region has the DNA TGTGCCAGCAGCCCGGGACAGACTAATGAAAAACTGTTTTTT. Its protein is CASSPGQTNEKLFF.

The chain has TRBV7-2 and TRBJ1-2, with D maybe TRBD1 (5 bases). The CDR3 contains 13 residues. Germline CDR1 SGHTA, CDR2 FQGNSA. V was trimmed by 10 bases and J by 0 bases, leaving 12 bases between them. The CDR3 DNA sequence: TGTGCCACTCCGACAGCGACTAACTATGGCTACACCTTC. Encoded protein: CATPTATNYGYTF.

This sequence joins TRBV5-1 and TRBJ2-3; TRBD2 matches 8 bases. The CDR3 has 14 residues. Germline CDR1 reads SGHRS; CDR2 reads YFSETQ. The junction had 3 bases not matched to a gene; V was cut back by 4 bases and J by 2 bases. The CDR3 region has the DNA TGCGCCAGCAGCCCCGGGGGGGTCACAGATACGCAGTATTTT. Its translation is CASSPGGVTDTQYF.

J is TRBJ1-1 and V is TRBV19; TRBD1 might be the D (6 bases). V was cut by 3 bases and J by 5 bases, with 13 bases left in between. The CDR3 sequence is 14 residues long. Germline CDR1 is LNHDA and CDR2 is SQIVND (reference sequence). For the CDR3, the DNA is TGTGCCAGTAGTATCCAGGGGCTGGGGACTGAAGCTTTCTTT. This encodes CASSIQGLGTEAFF.

The chain is built from TRBV7-2 and TRBJ2-1, with D possibly matching TRBD2 (7 bases). In germline, CDR1 is SGHTA, CDR2 FQGNSA. CDR3 size: 15 residues. The V end lost 5 bases, the J end lost 4 bases, and 15 bases lay between the germline ends. The CDR3 loop reads CASSPGRGPYNEQFF. The CDR3 nucleotides read TGTGCCAGCAGCCCGGGGCGGGGGCCGTACAATGAGCAGTTCTTC.

As concerns this clone: A junction boundary mismatches the germline segment, possibly from a read error. The genes are TRBV5-4 and TRBJ1-3, with D possibly being TRBD1 (6 bases). This CDR3 has 14 amino acids. Germline CDR1 SGHNT, CDR2 YYREEE (reference sequence). DNA for the CDR3: TGTGCCAGCAGTTTGGGGGGCTCGGGAAACACCATATATTTT. Its protein product is CASSLGGSGNTIYF.

The chain has TRBV30 and TRBJ2-3; D is unclear. Per the germline V gene, CDR1 is GTSNPN and CDR2 is SVGIG (reference sequence). CDR3 length: 14 residues. Trimming took off 0 bases at V and 2 bases at J, with 9 bases between the two ends. CDR3 in amino acids: CAWSVSRITDTQYF. CDR3 DNA: TGTGCCTGGAGTGTCTCCCGAATCACAGATACGCAGTATTTT.

The V and J genes are TRBV12-5 and TRBJ1-2; D is perhaps TRBD1 (6 bases). V lost 7 bases and J 0 bases, leaving 15 bases between the germline ends. Germline values: CDR1 LGHNT, CDR2 FRNRAP. There are 15 residues in the CDR3. This chain's CDR3 is CASARGTTSNYGYTF. The CDR3, as DNA: TGTGCTAGTGCCCGAGGGACAACCTCTAACTATGGCTACACCTTC.

This rearrangement joins TRBV5-6 to TRBJ2-5; weak D call: TRBD2 (5 bases). Germline loops: CDR1 SGHDT, CDR2 YYEEEE. Trimming left V 0 bases short and J 1 base short, with 13 bases between. This CDR3 has 16 amino acids. In DNA form, the CDR3 reads TGTGCCAGCAGCTTGGGTGGGCGGGTACTCCAAGAGACCCAGTACTTC. It codes for CASSLGGRVLQETQYF.